The clone carrying this T cell receptor (beta chain) was seen many times. As yet, its antigen is unknown. This CDR3 contains 15 residues. Trimming left V 1 base short and J 4 bases short, with 14 bases between. CDR1 is MGHRA and CDR2 is YSYEKL in the germline V gene. This sample was taken from a study of response to subunit inactivated influenza vaccine. TCRdb analysed the RT-PCR reads with MiXCR anew, one entry per CDR3 protein. The sample gives about 700,000 distinct CDR3 sequences, around 13% of which show up once; roughly 6.4% is in the top ten. Study outcomes and limitations: Authors suggested each seasonal flu vaccination may recruit only limited numbers of new T cells.

This chain joins TRBV4-1 and TRBJ2-7, with a tentative D call TRBD2 (5 bases). Here the sequenced sample was PBMCs from blood, taken around 14 days before vaccination. This sequence originates from a man in his fifties who received an inactivated influenza vaccine. The CDR3 nucleotides read TGCGCCAGCAGCCAAGGATCGGACTTCGGATACGAGCAGTACTTC. Translation: CASSQGSDFGYEQYF.